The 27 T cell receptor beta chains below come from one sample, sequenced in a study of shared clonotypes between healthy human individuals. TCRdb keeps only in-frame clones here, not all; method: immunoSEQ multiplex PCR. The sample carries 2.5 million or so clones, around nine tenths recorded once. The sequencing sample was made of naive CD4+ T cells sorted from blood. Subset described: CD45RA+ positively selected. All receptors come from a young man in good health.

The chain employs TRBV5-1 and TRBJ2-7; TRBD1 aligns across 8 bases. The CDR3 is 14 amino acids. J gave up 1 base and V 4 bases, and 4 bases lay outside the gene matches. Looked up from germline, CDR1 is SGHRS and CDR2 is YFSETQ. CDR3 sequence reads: CASSRTGPSYEQYF. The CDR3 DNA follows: TGCGCCAGCAGCCGGACAGGGCCTTCCTACGAGCAGTACTTC.

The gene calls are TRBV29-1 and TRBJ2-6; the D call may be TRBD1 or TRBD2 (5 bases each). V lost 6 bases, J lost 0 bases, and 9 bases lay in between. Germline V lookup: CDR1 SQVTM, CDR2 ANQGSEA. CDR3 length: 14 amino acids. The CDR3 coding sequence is TGCAGCGTGGGACGGTCCTCTGGGGCCAACGTCCTGACTTTC. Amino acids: CSVGRSSGANVLTF.

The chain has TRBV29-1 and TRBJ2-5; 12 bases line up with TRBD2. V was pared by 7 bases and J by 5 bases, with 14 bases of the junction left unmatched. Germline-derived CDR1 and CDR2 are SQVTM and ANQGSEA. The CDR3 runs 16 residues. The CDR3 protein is CSAMTSGRVGRETQYF. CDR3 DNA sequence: TGCAGCGCAATGACTAGCGGGAGAGTAGGGCGCGAGACCCAGTACTTC. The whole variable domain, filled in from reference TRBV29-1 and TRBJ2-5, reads SAVISQKPSRDICQRGTSLTIQCQVDSQVTMMFWYRQQPGQSLTLIATANQGSEATYESGFVIDKFPISRPNLTFSTLTVSNMSPEDSSIYLCSAMTSGRVGRETQYFGPGTRLLVL.

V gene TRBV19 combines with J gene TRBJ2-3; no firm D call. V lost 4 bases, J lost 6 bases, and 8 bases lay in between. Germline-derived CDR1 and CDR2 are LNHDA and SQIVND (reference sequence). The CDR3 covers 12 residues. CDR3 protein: CASSTNADTQYF. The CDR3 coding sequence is TGTGCCAGTAGTACCAACGCCGATACGCAGTATTTT.

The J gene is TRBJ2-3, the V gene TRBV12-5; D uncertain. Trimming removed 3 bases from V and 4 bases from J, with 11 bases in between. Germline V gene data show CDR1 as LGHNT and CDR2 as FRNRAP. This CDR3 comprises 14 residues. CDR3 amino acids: CASGFFAISDTQYF. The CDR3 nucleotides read TGTGCTAGTGGTTTCTTTGCGATTTCAGATACGCAGTATTTT.

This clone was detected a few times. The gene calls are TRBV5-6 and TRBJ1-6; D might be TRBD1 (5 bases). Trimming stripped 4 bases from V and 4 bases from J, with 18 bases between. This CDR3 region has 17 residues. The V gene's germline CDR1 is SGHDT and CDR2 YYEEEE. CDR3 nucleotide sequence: TGTGCCAGCAGCCCGACTGTGGGGCCTTATTATAATTCACCCCTCCACTTT. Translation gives CASSPTVGPYYNSPLHF.

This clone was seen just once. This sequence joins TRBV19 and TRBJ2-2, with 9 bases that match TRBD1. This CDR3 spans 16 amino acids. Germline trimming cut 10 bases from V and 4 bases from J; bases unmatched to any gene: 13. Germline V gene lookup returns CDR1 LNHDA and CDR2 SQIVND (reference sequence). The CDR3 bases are TGTGCCACCTTAAGTCCGGGACAGGGTTTCACCGGGGAGCTGTTTTTT. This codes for CATLSPGQGFTGELFF.

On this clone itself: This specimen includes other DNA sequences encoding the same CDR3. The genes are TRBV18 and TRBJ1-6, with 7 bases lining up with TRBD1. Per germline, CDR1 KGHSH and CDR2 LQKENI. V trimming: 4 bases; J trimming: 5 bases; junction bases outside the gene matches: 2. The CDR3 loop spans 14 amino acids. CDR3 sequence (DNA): TGTGCCAGCTCACAGGGGGCCGATAATTCACCCCTCCACTTT. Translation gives CASSQGADNSPLHF.

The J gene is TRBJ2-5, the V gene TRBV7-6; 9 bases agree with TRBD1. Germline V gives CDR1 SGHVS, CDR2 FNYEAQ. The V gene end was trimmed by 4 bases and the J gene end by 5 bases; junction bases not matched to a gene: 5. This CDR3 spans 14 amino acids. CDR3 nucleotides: TGTGCCAGCAGCTCCCGGGACAGGGCCGAGACCCAGTACTTC. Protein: CASSSRDRAETQYF. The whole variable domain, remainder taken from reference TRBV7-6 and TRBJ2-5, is GAGVSQSPRYKVTKRGQDVALRCDPISGHVSLYWYRQALGQGPEFLTYFNYEAQQDKSGLPNDRFSAERPEGSISTLTIQRTEQRDSAMYRCASSSRDRAETQYFGPGTRLLVL.

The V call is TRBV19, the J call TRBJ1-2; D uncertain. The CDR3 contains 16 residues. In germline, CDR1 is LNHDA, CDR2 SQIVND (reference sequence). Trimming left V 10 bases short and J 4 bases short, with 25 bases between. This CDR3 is CATREGGIPLGYGYTF. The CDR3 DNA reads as TGTGCCACCAGAGAAGGCGGAATCCCCCTGGGCTATGGCTACACCTTC.

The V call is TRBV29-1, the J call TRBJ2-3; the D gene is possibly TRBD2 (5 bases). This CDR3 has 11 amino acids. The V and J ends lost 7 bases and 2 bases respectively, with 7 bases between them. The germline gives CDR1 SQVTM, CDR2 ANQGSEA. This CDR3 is CSAGNTDTQYF. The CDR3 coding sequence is TGCAGCGCCGGGAACACAGATACGCAGTATTTT.

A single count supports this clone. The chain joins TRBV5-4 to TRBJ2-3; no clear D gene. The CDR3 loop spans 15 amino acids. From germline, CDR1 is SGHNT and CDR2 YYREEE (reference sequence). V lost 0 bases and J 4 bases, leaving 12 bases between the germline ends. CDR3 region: CASSLALSYADTQYF. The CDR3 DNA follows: TGTGCCAGCAGCTTGGCCTTGTCTTACGCAGATACGCAGTATTTT.

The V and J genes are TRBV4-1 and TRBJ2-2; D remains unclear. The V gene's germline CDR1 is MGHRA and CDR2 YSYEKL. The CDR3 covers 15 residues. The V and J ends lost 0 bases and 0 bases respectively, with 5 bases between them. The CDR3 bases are TGCGCCAGCAGCCAAGATCCGACGAACACCGGGGAGCTGTTTTTT. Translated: CASSQDPTNTGELFF.

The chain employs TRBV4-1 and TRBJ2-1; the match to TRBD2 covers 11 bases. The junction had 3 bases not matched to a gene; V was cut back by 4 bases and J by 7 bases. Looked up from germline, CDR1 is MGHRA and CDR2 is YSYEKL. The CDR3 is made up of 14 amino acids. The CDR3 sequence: CASSRTSGFNEQFF. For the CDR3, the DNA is TGCGCCAGCAGCCGGACTAGCGGGTTTAATGAGCAGTTCTTC.

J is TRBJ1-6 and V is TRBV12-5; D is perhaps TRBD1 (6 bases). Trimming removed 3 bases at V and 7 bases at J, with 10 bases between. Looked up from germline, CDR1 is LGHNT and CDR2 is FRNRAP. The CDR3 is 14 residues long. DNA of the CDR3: TGTGCTAGTGGTTTTCAGGGGTGGAATTCACCCCTCCACTTT. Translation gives CASGFQGWNSPLHF.

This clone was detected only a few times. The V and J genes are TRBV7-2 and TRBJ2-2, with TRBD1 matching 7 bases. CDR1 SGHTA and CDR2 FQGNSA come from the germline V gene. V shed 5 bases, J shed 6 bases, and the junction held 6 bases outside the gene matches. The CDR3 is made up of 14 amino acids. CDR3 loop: CASSNRQGPGELFF. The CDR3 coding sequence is TGTGCCAGCAGCAATAGACAGGGTCCCGGGGAGCTGTTTTTT.

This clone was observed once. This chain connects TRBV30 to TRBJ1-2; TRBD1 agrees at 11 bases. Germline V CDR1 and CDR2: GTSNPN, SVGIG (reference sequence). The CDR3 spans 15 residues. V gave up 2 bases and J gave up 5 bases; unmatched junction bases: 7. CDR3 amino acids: CAWSKRDRGEYGYTF. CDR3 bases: TGTGCCTGGAGTAAAAGGGACAGGGGGGAATATGGCTACACCTTC. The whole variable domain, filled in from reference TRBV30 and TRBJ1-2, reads SQTIHQWPATLVQPVGSPLSLECTVEGTSNPNLYWYRQAAGRGLQLLFYSVGIGQISSEVPQNLSASRPQDRQFILSSKKLLLSDSGFYLCAWSKRDRGEYGYTFGSGTRLTVV.

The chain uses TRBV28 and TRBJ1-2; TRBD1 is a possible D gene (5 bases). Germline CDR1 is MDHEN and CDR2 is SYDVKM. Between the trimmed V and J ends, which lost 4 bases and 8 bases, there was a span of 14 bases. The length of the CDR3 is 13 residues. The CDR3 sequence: CASSWSGDRGYTF. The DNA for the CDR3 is TGTGCCAGCAGTTGGTCGGGGGATCGGGGCTACACCTTC.

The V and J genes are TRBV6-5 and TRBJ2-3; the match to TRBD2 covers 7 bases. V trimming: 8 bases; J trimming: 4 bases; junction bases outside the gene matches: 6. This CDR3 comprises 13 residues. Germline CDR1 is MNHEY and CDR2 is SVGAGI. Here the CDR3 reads CASLPGGADTQYF. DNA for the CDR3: TGTGCCAGCCTTCCTGGGGGGGCAGATACGCAGTATTTT.

The DNA for the CDR3 is TGTGCCATCACTCGGGACTTTTACAATGAGCAGTTCTTC. Its translation: CAITRDFYNEQFF. This sequence joins TRBV10-3 and TRBJ2-1; perhaps TRBD2 as D (6 bases). Trimming took 7 bases from V and 4 from J, leaving 11 bases between them. This CDR3 contains 13 residues. CDR1 and CDR2 from the germline V gene are ENHRY and SYGVKD.

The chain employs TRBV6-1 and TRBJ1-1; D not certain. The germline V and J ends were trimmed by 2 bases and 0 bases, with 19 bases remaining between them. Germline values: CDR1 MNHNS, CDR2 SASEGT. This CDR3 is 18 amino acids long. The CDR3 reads CASSEWESKGRVNTEAFF. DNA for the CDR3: TGTGCCAGCAGTGAATGGGAATCGAAAGGGAGGGTGAACACTGAAGCTTTCTTT.

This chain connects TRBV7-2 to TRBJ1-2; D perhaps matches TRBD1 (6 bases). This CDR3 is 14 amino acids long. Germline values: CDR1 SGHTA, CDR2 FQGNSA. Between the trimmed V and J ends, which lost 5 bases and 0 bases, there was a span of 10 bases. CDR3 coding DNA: TGTGCCAGCAGCACACAGGGATCTAACTATGGCTACACCTTC. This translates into CASSTQGSNYGYTF.

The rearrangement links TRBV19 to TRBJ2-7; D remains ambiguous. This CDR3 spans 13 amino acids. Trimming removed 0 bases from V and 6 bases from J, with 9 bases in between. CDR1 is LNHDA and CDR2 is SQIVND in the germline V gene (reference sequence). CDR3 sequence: CASSIDLTTEQYF. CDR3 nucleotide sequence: TGTGCCAGTAGTATAGATTTGACAACCGAGCAGTACTTC.

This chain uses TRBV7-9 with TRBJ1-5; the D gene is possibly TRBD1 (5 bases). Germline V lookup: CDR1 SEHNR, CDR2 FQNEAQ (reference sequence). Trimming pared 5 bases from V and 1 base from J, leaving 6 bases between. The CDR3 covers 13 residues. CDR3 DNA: TGTGCCAGCAGCGGACAAAGCAATCAGCCCCAGCATTTT. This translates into CASSGQSNQPQHF.

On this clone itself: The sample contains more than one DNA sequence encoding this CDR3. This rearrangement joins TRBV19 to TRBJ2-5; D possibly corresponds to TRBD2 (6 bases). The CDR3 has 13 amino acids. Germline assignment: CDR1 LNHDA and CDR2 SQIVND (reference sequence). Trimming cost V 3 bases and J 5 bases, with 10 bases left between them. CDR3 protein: CASSIWGEETQYF. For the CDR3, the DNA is TGTGCCAGTAGTATTTGGGGGGAGGAGACCCAGTACTTC.

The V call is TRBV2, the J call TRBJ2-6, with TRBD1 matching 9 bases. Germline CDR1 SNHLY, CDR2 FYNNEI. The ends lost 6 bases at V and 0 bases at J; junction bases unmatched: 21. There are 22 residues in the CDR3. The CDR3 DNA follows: TGTGCCAGCAGAGCCTTCCCCGGGACAGGGATGGTTCTACGCTCTGGGGCCAACGTCCTGACTTTC. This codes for CASRAFPGTGMVLRSGANVLTF.

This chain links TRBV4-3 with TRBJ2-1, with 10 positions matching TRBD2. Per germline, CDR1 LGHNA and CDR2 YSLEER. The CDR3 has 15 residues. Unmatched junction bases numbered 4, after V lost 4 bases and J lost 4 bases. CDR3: CASSLTSGRYNEQFF. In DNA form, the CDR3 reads TGCGCCAGCAGCCTGACTAGCGGGCGATACAATGAGCAGTTCTTC.